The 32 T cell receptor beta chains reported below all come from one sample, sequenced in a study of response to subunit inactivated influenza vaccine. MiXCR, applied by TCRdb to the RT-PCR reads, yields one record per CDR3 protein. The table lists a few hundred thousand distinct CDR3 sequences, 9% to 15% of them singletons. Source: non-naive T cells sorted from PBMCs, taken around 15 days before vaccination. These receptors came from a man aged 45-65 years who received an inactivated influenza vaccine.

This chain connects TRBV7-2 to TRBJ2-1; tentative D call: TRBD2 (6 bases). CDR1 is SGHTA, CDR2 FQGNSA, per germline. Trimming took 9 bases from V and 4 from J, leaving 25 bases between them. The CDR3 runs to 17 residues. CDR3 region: CASTSGTSLLSYNEQFF. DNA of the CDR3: TGTGCCAGTACTTCCGGGACTTCCCTTCTTTCTTACAATGAGCAGTTCTTC.

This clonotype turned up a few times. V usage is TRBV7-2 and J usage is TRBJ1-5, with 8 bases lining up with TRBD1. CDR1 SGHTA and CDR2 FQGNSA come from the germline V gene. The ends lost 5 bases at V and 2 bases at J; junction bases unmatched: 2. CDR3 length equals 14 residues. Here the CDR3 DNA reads TGTGCCAGCAGCGCGACAGGGGGCAATCAGCCCCAGCATTTT. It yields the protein CASSATGGNQPQHF.

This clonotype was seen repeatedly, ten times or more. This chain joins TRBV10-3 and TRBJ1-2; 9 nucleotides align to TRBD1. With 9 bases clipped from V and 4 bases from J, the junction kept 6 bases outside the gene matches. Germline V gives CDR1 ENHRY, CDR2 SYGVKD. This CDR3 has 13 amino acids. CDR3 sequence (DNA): TGTGCCATAACAGGGGGCGCGGGCTATGGCTACACCTTC. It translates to CAITGGAGYGYTF.

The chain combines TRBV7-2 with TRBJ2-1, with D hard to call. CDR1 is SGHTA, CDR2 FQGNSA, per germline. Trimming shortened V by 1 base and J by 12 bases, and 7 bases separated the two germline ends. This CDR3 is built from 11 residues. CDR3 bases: TGTGCCAGCAGCTTAGGTCTCAGGCAGTTCTTC. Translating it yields CASSLGLRQFF.

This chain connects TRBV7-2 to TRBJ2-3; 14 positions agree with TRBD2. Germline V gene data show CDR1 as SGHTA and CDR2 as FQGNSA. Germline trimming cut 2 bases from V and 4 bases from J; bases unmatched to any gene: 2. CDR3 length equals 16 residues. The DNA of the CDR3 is TGTGCCAGCAGCTTACAGGGACTAGCGGGGGCAGATACGCAGTATTTT. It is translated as CASSLQGLAGADTQYF.

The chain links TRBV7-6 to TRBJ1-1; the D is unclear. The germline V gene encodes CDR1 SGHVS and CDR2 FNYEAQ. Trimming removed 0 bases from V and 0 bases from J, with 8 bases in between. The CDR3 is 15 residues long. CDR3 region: CASSLADGLNTEAFF. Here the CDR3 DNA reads TGTGCCAGCAGCTTAGCTGATGGATTGAACACTGAAGCTTTCTTT.

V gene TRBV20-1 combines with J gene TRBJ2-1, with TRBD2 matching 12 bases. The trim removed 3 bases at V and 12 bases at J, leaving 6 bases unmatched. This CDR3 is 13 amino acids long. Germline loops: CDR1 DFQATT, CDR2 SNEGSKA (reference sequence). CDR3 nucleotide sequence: TGCAGTGCTAGGGAGACTAGCGGGAGAAGGCAGTTCTTC. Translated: CSARETSGRRQFF.

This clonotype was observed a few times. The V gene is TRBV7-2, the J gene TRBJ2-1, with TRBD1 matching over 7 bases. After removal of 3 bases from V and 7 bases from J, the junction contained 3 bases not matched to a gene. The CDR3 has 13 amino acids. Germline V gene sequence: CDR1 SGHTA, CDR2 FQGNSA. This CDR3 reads CASSFARGNEQFF. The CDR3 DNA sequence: TGTGCCAGCAGCTTTGCCAGGGGGAATGAGCAGTTCTTC.

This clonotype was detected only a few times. The CDR3 loop reads CASSVSGGRVETQYF. CDR3 in DNA: TGTGCCAGCAGCGTTAGCGGGGGGAGGGTAGAGACCCAGTACTTC. The chain employs TRBV7-8 and TRBJ2-5; 10 nucleotides align to TRBD2. Germline V gene sequence: CDR1 SGHVS, CDR2 FQNEAQ. The trim removed 5 bases at V and 4 bases at J, leaving 7 bases unmatched. This CDR3 has 15 residues.

The CDR3 loop is CASSPRLRTYNEQFF. As DNA, the CDR3 is TGTGCCAGCAGCCCCCGGCTGCGGACCTACAATGAGCAGTTCTTC. The chain combines TRBV28 with TRBJ2-1; D remains unclear. Germline CDR1 reads MDHEN; CDR2 reads SYDVKM. V was trimmed by 6 bases and J by 2 bases, leaving 14 bases between them. CDR3 size: 15 residues.

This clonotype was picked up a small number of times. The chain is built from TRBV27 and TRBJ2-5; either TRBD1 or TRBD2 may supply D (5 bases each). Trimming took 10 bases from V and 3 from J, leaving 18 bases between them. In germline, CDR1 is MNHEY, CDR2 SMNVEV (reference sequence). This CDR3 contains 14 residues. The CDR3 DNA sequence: TGTGCCACCGCCCGCCCGGGACGGAAAGAGACCCAGTACTTC. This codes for CATARPGRKETQYF.

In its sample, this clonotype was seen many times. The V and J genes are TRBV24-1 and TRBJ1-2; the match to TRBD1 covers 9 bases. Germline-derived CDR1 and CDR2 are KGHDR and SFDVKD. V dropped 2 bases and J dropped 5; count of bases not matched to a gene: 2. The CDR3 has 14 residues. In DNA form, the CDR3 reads TGTGCCACCAGTGATTCCGGACAGGGGTATGGCTACACCTTC. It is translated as CATSDSGQGYGYTF.

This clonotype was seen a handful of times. The CDR3 DNA sequence: TGTGCCAGCAGTTTGCTGGCGGGGGGGATCCACGAGCAGTACTTC. It codes for CASSLLAGGIHEQYF. The chain is built from TRBV28 and TRBJ2-7, with TRBD2 matching over 9 bases. The germline V gene has CDR1 MDHEN and CDR2 SYDVKM. After removal of 3 bases from V and 5 bases from J, the junction contained 8 bases not matched to a gene. CDR3 length equals 15 residues.

The CDR3, as DNA: TGTGCCAGCAGCGCTAAAACAGGAACAGATACGCAGTATTTT. Its protein product is CASSAKTGTDTQYF. The rearrangement uses TRBV9 and TRBJ2-3; a weak D match, TRBD1 (5 bases). CDR1 is SGDLS and CDR2 is YYNGEE in the germline V gene. V lost 3 bases to trimming and J lost 3 bases, with 11 bases between them. This CDR3 is 14 amino acids long.

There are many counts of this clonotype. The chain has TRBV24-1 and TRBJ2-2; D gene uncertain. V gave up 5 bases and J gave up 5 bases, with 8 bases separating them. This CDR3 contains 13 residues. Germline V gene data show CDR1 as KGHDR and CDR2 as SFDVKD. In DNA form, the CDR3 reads TGTGCCACCAGTGCCTGGGAAACCGGGGAGCTGTTTTTT. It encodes CATSAWETGELFF.

The CDR3 is CASSLSYRIQETQYF. The CDR3 DNA reads TGTGCCAGCAGCTTATCCTACAGGATCCAAGAGACCCAGTACTTC. This chain connects TRBV5-5 to TRBJ2-5; a weak D match, TRBD1 (5 bases). The CDR3 sequence is 15 residues long. The germline V and J ends were trimmed by 2 bases and 1 base, with 12 bases remaining between them. Germline V gives CDR1 SGHKS, CDR2 YYEKEE (reference sequence).

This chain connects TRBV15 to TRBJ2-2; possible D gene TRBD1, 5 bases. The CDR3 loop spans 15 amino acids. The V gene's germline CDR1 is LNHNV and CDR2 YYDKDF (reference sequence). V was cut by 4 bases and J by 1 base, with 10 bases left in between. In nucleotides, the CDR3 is TGTGCCACCAGCACGAAACAGGAGAACACCGGGGAGCTGTTTTTT. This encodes CATSTKQENTGELFF.

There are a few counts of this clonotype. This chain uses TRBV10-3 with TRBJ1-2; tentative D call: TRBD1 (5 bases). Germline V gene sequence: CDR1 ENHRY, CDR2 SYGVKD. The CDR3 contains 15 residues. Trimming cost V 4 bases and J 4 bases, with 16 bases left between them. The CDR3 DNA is TGTGCCATCAGTGCTGGAGGGGCACGGGGCTATGGCTACACCTTC. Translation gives CAISAGGARGYGYTF.

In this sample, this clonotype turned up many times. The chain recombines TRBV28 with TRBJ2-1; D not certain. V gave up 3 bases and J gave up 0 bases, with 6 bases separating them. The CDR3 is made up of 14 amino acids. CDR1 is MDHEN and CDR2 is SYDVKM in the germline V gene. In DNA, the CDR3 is TGTGCCAGCAGTTTGGCGACCTCCTACAATGAGCAGTTCTTC. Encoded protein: CASSLATSYNEQFF.

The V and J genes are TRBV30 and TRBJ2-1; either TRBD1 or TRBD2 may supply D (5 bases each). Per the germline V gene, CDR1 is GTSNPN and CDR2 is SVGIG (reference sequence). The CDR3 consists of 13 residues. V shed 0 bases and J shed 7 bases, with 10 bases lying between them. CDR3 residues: CAWSVQGTNEQFF. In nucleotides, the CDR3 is TGTGCCTGGAGTGTACAAGGGACGAATGAGCAGTTCTTC.

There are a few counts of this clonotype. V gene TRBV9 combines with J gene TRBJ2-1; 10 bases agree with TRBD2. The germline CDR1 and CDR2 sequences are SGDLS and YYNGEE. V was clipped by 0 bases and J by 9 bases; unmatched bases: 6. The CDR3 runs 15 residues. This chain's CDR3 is CASSVASGRLSEQFF. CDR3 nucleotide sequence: TGTGCCAGCAGCGTAGCTAGCGGGAGATTGAGTGAGCAGTTCTTC.

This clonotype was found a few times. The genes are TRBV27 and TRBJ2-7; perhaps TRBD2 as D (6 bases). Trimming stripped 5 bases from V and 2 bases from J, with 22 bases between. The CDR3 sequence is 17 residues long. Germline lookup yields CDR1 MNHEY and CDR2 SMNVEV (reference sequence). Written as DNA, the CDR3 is TGTGCCAGCAGTCCTTTTTTAAGCGGAGGGGTTCCCTACGAGCAGTACTTC. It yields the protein CASSPFLSGGVPYEQYF.

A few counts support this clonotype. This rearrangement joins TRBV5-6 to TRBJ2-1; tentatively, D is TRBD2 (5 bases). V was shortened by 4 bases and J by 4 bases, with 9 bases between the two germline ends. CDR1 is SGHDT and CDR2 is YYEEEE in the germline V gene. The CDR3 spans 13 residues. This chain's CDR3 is CASSPGVYNEQFF. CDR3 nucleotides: TGTGCCAGCAGCCCCGGGGTATACAATGAGCAGTTCTTC.

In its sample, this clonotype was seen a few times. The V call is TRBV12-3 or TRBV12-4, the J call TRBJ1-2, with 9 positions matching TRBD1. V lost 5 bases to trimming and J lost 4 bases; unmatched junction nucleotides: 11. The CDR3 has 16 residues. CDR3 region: CASSPGQGLYGYGYTF. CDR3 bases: TGTGCCAGCAGTCCGGGACAGGGACTCTATGGCTATGGCTACACCTTC.

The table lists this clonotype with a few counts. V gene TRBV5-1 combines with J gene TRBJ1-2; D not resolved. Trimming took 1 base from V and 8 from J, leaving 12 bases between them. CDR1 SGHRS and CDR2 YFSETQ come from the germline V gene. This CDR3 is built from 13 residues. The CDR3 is CASSLNDREGYTF. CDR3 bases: TGCGCCAGCAGCTTGAACGACCGAGAAGGCTACACCTTC.

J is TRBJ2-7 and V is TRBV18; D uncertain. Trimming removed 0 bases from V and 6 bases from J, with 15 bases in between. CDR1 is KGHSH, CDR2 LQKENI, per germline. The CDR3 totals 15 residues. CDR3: CASSPPSRGEAEQYF. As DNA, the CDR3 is TGTGCCAGCTCACCACCGTCGAGAGGTGAGGCCGAGCAGTACTTC.

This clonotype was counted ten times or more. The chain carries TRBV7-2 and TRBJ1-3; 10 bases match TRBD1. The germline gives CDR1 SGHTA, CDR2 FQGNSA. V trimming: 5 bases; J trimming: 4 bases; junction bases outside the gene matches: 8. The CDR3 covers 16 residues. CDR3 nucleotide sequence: TGTGCCAGCAGCAGAGCCGGGACAGGGGTCGGAAACACCATATATTTT. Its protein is CASSRAGTGVGNTIYF.

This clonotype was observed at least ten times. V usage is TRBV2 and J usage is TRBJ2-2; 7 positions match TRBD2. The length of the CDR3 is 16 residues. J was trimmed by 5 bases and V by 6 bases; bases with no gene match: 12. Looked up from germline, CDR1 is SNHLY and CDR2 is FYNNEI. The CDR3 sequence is CASRLGGRGGTGELFF. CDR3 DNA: TGTGCCAGCAGGCTAGGCGGGAGAGGAGGGACCGGGGAGCTGTTTTTT.

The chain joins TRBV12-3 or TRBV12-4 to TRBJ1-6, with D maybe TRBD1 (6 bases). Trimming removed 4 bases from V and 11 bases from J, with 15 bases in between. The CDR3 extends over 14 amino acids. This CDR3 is CASSSSAGGTPLHF. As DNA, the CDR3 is TGTGCCAGCAGTTCCTCAGCGGGGGGCACACCCCTCCACTTT.

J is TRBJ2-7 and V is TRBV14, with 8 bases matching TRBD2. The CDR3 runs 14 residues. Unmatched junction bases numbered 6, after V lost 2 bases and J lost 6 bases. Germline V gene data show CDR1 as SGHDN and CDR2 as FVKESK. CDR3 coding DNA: TGTGCCAGCAGCCAACAAGCGGGGGCGGGCGAGCAGTACTTC. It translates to CASSQQAGAGEQYF.

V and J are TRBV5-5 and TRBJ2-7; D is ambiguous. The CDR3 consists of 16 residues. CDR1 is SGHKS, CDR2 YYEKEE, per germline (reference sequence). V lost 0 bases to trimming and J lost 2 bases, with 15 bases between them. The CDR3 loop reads CASSLAGQAVTYEQYF. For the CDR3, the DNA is TGTGCCAGCAGCTTGGCCGGCCAGGCCGTAACCTACGAGCAGTACTTC.

The CDR3 region has the DNA TGTGCCAGCAGCCTTAACACAGGGCTAACCGGGACTAGCGAGGATACGCAGTATTTT. It translates to CASSLNTGLTGTSEDTQYF. V usage is TRBV13 and J usage is TRBJ2-3, with TRBD2 matching 10 bases. V was pared by 5 bases and J by 6 bases, with 20 bases of the junction left unmatched. The germline V gene encodes CDR1 PRHDT and CDR2 FYEKMQ (reference sequence). The CDR3 is 19 residues long.